Listed below are T cell receptor beta chains from one sample, sequenced in a study of T cell changes during pregnancy in multiple sclerosis. TCRdb's table, derived via immunoSEQ multiplex PCR, lists solely in-frame clones and lacks some. The table has about 40,000 clones, 85% to 95% seen once. This sample comprised CD4+ T cells from peripheral blood mononuclear cells, obtained in the third trimester of pregnancy. The receptors stem from a female donor with multiple sclerosis, enrolled in a pregnancy study. CDR3s include the opening cysteine and the closing phenylalanine or tryptophan. Each record gives: V gene, CDR3 length, clone size, D gene, J gene, CDR3 DNA, CDR3 protein. D genes are given only for firm matches. Clone sizes are given selectively: once, few, many, or a class where the clone is expanded.

>TRBV6-5|14|NA|NA|TRBJ2-3
TGTGCCAGCAGCCCCTCCTCTTTCGTGGATACGCAGTATTTT
CASSPSSFVDTQYF
>TRBV15|15|NA|NA|TRBJ1-5
TGTGCCACCAGCAGAGGGGGGGGTGGCAATCAGCCCCAGCATTTT
CATSRGGGGNQPQHF
>TRBV9|14|NA|NA|TRBJ1-5
TGTGCCAGCAGCGCAACAGGGAGGGGTCAGCCCCAGCATTTT
CASSATGRGQPQHF
>TRBV19|18|few|TRBD1|TRBJ1-5
TGTGCCAGTAGTCCAGGGACAGGTCAAAAGGTTGACAATCAGCCCCAGCATTTT
CASSPGTGQKVDNQPQHF
>TRBV6-1|15|NA|NA|TRBJ1-5
TGTGCCAGCAGGGCCTTGCAGGGAATAAATCAGCCCCAGCATTTT
CASRALQGINQPQHF
>TRBV7-3|18|few|TRBD2|TRBJ2-1
TGTGCCAGCAGCTCATTTAGCGGACTCCTTGGGGGGGACAATGAGCAGTTCTTC
CASSSFSGLLGGDNEQFF
>TRBV7-3|13|NA|TRBD2|TRBJ2-1
TGTGCCAGCAGCGACCGGCGGGGGGGTGAGCAGTTCTTC
CASSDRRGGEQFF
>TRBV18|16|NA|TRBD1|TRBJ2-2
TGTGCCAGCTCACCACGGACAGGAGTGAACACCGGGGAGCTGTTTTTT
CASSPRTGVNTGELFF
>TRBV6-1|12|NA|NA|TRBJ1-2
TGTGCCAGCAGTGCTGGACGGGGTGGCTACACCTTC
CASSAGRGGYTF
>TRBV4-2|17|NA|TRBD2|TRBJ2-7
TGTGCCAGCAGCCAAGGGACTAGCGGGCCTTATATCTACGAGCAGTACTTC
CASSQGTSGPYIYEQYF
>TRBV29-1|13|NA|TRBD1|TRBJ2-5
TGCAGCGTCGGACAGGGGGGACAAGAGACCCAGTACTTC
CSVGQGGQETQYF
>TRBV18|18|NA|TRBD1|TRBJ2-3
TGTGCCAGCTCACCCAGTCTTCCGGACAGGGGGAACACAGATACGCAGTATTTT
CASSPSLPDRGNTDTQYF
>TRBV5-8|17|NA|TRBD1|TRBJ1-5
TGTGCCAGCAGCTTGGGGACCGTACAGGGGGGCGGTCAGCCCCAGCATTTT
CASSLGTVQGGGQPQHF
>TRBV6-1|13|NA|TRBD1|TRBJ1-5
TGTGCCAGCGACAGGGTTGGCAATCAGCCCCAGCATTTT
CASDRVGNQPQHF
>TRBV6-5|14|NA|TRBD1|TRBJ1-1
TGTGCCAGCGAGCGGACAGGAGGGAGCACTGAAGCTTTCTTT
CASERTGGSTEAFF
>TRBV9|17|NA|TRBD2|TRBJ2-5
TGTGCCAGCAGCGTAGGAGGACTAGCGGGCAACCAAGAGACCCAGTACTTC
CASSVGGLAGNQETQYF
>TRBV7-6|14|NA|TRBD1|TRBJ1-6
TGTGCCAGCAGCTTAATGACAGGGGGTTCACCCCTCCACTTT
CASSLMTGGSPLHF
>TRBV19|18|few|TRBD2|TRBJ2-3
TGTGCCAGTAGTATAACGAGGACTAGCGGGGGATCTGTAGATACGCAGTATTTT
CASSITRTSGGSVDTQYF
>TRBV6-6|15|NA|TRBD1|TRBJ2-5
TGTGCCAGCAGTCAAGGGACAGGGGGGACAAAGACCCAGTACTTC
CASSQGTGGTKTQYF
>TRBV5-1|15|NA|NA|TRBJ1-4
TGCGCCAGCAGCTTACAGGGAACCTCTAATGAAAAACTGTTTTTT
CASSLQGTSNEKLFF
>TRBV14|15|NA|NA|TRBJ1-1
TGTGCCAGCAGCCAAAACGTTCTAATGAACACTGAAGCTTTCTTT
CASSQNVLMNTEAFF
>TRBV19|15|NA|TRBD1|TRBJ1-6
TGTGCCAGTAGTGCGACAGGGGGGTCCGGTTCACCCCTCCACTTT
CASSATGGSGSPLHF
>TRBV28|13|NA|NA|TRBJ2-2
TGTGCCAGCAGAACACAGGGTGTCGGGGAGCTGTTTTTT
CASRTQGVGELFF
>TRBV18|18|NA|TRBD1|TRBJ2-1
TGTGCCAGCTCACCGCCGGGACAGGCCCTTAGCTCCTACAATGAGCAGTTCTTC
CASSPPGQALSSYNEQFF
>TRBV10-2|15|once|NA|TRBJ2-2
TGCGCCACGCCCCTCAGGGGCCAGAACACCGGGGAGCTGTTTTTT
CATPLRGQNTGELFF
>TRBV7-2|16|NA|NA|TRBJ1-5
TGTGCCAGCAGCTTAGTGGGTGGGGGGACGGGTCAGCCCCAGCATTTT
CASSLVGGGTGQPQHF
>TRBV6-1|14|NA|TRBD1|TRBJ2-7
TGTGCCAGCAGCAACCCGGGACAGGGGTCCGAGCAGTACTTC
CASSNPGQGSEQYF
>TRBV30|12|NA|NA|TRBJ1-1
TGTGCCTGGAGTGAGAGGACACGTGAAGCTTTCTTT
CAWSERTREAFF
>TRBV7-9|16|NA|TRBD1|TRBJ2-3
TGTGCCAGCAGCTATACAACAGGGGGTCGGACAGATACGCAGTATTTT
CASSYTTGGRTDTQYF
>TRBV10-1|15|NA|NA|TRBJ2-1
TGCGCCAGCAGTGATCCGGGGGACCTAATGGATGAGCAGTTCTTC
CASSDPGDLMDEQFF
>TRBV5-1|13|NA|NA|TRBJ1-3
TGCGCCAGCAGCTTAACAGGGGGAAACACCATATATTTT
CASSLTGGNTIYF
>TRBV7-8|17|NA|TRBD2|TRBJ2-2
TGTGCCAGCAGCTTACGGCTAGCGGGGCCTTACACCGGGGAGCTGTTTTTT
CASSLRLAGPYTGELFF
>TRBV7-2|16|NA|NA|TRBJ2-7
TGTGCCAGCAGCTTGATTTTATGGGGCCGGGCATACGAGCAGTACTTC
CASSLILWGRAYEQYF
>TRBV18|16|NA|TRBD1|TRBJ1-1
TGTGCCAGCTCACCCACCACGGGACAGGGAACCACTGAAGCTTTCTTT
CASSPTTGQGTTEAFF
>TRBV5-1|16|NA|NA|TRBJ2-1
TGCGCCAGCAGCCGCCAGCGGATTAGCTCCTACAATGAGCAGTTCTTC
CASSRQRISSYNEQFF
>TRBV10-3|13|few|NA|TRBJ1-6
TGTGCCATCAGGGGCGCGTCGAATTCACCCCTCCACTTT
CAIRGASNSPLHF
>TRBV14|14|NA|NA|TRBJ1-1
TGTGCCAGCGCCGACCCTAGGGGAGGTACTGAAGCTTTCTTT
CASADPRGGTEAFF
>TRBV7-2|19|NA|TRBD1|TRBJ2-6
TGTGCCAGCAGCTTCCTCCCGGGACAGGGAGGGTCTGGGGCCAACGTCCTGACTTTC
CASSFLPGQGGSGANVLTF
>TRBV7-2|13|NA|NA|TRBJ1-5
TGTGCCAGCAGCTTAGCGGGGAGTCAGCCCCAGCATTTT
CASSLAGSQPQHF
>TRBV5-1|13|NA|TRBD1|TRBJ2-5
TGCGCCACCTCAGGGGGATATGAGGAGACCCAGTACTTC
CATSGGYEETQYF
>TRBV29-1|14|NA|TRBD2|TRBJ2-1
TGCAGCGTTGTGTTGCTAGCGGGCTACAATGAGCAGTTCTTC
CSVVLLAGYNEQFF